The 19 T cell receptor beta chains below come from one sample, sequenced in a study of blood T cells in healthy people across ages. Using a J-beta primer mix together with a sample-barcoded 5' primer, a second PCR was run for roughly 6 to 12 cycles. TCRdb analysed the 5' RACE reads with MiXCR anew, one entry per CDR3 protein. This table has roughly 640,000 distinct CDR3 sequences, around 31% appearing once. The sequenced material came from blood. These receptor sequences come from an elderly woman in good health.

This clonotype was seen at least ten times. CDR3 DNA sequence: TGTGCCACCAGCAGAGATCCGACAGGGCGATACGAGCAGTACTTC. It is translated as CATSRDPTGRYEQYF. The gene calls are TRBV15 and TRBJ2-7; TRBD1 aligns across 7 bases. Trimming at V came to 0 bases and at J to 4 bases, leaving 6 bases not matched to a gene. This CDR3 region has 15 residues. CDR1 is LNHNV, CDR2 YYDKDF, per germline (reference sequence).

This clonotype was seen many times. The chain is built from TRBV7-2 and TRBJ1-1; D is undetermined. Trimming removed 2 bases at V and 0 bases at J, with 4 bases between. This CDR3 contains 13 residues. Germline V gene lookup returns CDR1 SGHTA and CDR2 FQGNSA. The CDR3 sequence: CASSLSMNTEAFF. In DNA form, the CDR3 reads TGTGCCAGCAGCTTAAGTATGAACACTGAAGCTTTCTTT.

The gene calls are TRBV7-2 and TRBJ1-5, with TRBD1 matching 9 bases. Trimming removed 4 bases from V and 7 bases from J; junction bases left unmatched: 8. Germline CDR1 is SGHTA and CDR2 is FQGNSA. The CDR3 spans 15 residues. In DNA, the CDR3 is TGTGCCAGCAGCTCTAGGCGAGACAGGGGGCAGCCCCAGCATTTT. Translating it yields CASSSRRDRGQPQHF. The variable domain in full, completed from reference TRBV7-2 and TRBJ1-5, reads GAGVSQSPSNKVTEKGKDVELRCDPISGHTALYWYRQSLGQGLEFLIYFQGNSAPDKSGLPSDRFSAERTGGSVSTLTIQRTQQEDSAVYLCASSSRRDRGQPQHFGDGTRLSIL.

This clonotype was seen repeatedly, ten times or more. This chain links TRBV5-6 with TRBJ1-6; 9 bases are a match to TRBD1. CDR1 and CDR2 from the germline V gene are SGHDT and YYEEEE. The J segment lost 6 bases and the V segment lost 0 bases, leaving 16 bases of the junction unmatched. The CDR3 loop spans 20 amino acids. The CDR3 loop reads CASSLAGGTGMGTANSPLHF. The CDR3 nucleotides read TGTGCCAGCAGCTTGGCCGGAGGGACAGGGATGGGGACGGCTAATTCACCCCTCCACTTT.

This chain connects TRBV28 to TRBJ2-5; 8 bases map to TRBD1. The CDR3 consists of 17 residues. Germline lookup yields CDR1 MDHEN and CDR2 SYDVKM. V lost 8 bases, J lost 1 base, and 15 bases stayed unmatched. The DNA of the CDR3 is TGTGCCAGCGCCACCCGAGGGCTCAGGGGGCTCCAAGAGACCCAGTACTTC. Amino acid sequence: CASATRGLRGLQETQYF.

In this sample, this clonotype turned up a few times. This chain joins TRBV20-1 and TRBJ2-4, with 11 bases that match TRBD2. The CDR3 spans 17 residues. Germline trimming cut 0 bases from V and 2 bases from J; bases unmatched to any gene: 6. The germline V gene encodes CDR1 DFQATT and CDR2 SNEGSKA (reference sequence). CDR3 in DNA: TGCAGTGCTAGAGACCTAGCGGGGGGTGGAACCAAAAACATTCAGTACTTC. The encoded protein is CSARDLAGGGTKNIQYF.

This clonotype has a handful of counts. A much larger clone differs by one base, so this may be a read error. The V call is TRBV30, the J call TRBJ2-5, with 9 bases lining up with TRBD1. Germline CDR1 reads GTSNPN; CDR2 reads SVGIG (reference sequence). The CDR3 has 13 amino acids. V lost 3 bases and J lost 11; bases outside the gene matches: 10. The CDR3 protein is CAWRGQGGSEQYF. The CDR3 DNA reads TGTGCCTGGAGGGGACAGGGAGGAAGTGAGCAGTACTTC. Full variable domain (missing parts from reference TRBV30 and TRBJ2-5): SQTIHQWPATLVQPVGSPLSLECTVEGTSNPNLYWYRQAAGRGLQLLFYSVGIGQISSEVPQNLSASRPQDRQFILSSKKLLLSDSGFYLCAWRGQGGSEQYFGPGTRLLVL.

This clonotype was observed at least ten times. V and J are TRBV28 and TRBJ1-2; D ambiguous. V was clipped by 4 bases and J by 4 bases, with 4 bases between them. Germline CDR1 is MDHEN and CDR2 is SYDVKM. This CDR3 has 11 amino acids. CDR3 loop: CASSSRYGYTF. The CDR3 DNA sequence: TGTGCCAGCAGTTCCCGCTATGGCTACACCTTC.

This clonotype was seen more than once but under ten times. The chain couples TRBV5-1 to TRBJ2-7, with a possible D match to TRBD2 (6 bases). The ends were cut back, 3 bases at V and 6 bases at J, with 13 bases in the middle. CDR1 and CDR2 from the germline V gene are SGHRS and YFSETQ. The CDR3 covers 13 residues. The DNA of the CDR3 is TGCGCCAGCAGCTCATACCAGGGAGGCGAGCAGTACTTC. Translating it yields CASSSYQGGEQYF.

This sequence joins TRBV20-1 and TRBJ2-7; 7 bases map to TRBD1. This CDR3 has 14 residues. In germline, CDR1 is DFQATT, CDR2 SNEGSKA (reference sequence). V was pared by 1 base and J by 1 base, with 4 bases of the junction left unmatched. As DNA, the CDR3 is TGCAGTGCTAGAGGGTCGACAGGGTCCTACGAGCAGTACTTC. This translates into CSARGSTGSYEQYF.

The chain combines TRBV20-1 with TRBJ2-7; no reliable D call. The CDR3 runs 15 residues. Looked up from germline, CDR1 is DFQATT and CDR2 is SNEGSKA (reference sequence). V was shortened by 0 bases and J by 2 bases, with 14 bases between the two germline ends. CDR3 region: CSARDQVAMTYEQYF. CDR3 coding DNA: TGCAGTGCTAGAGATCAGGTTGCAATGACCTACGAGCAGTACTTC.

This clonotype appeared a few times. A much larger clone differs from this one at a single base, so this may be a read error. The rearrangement joins TRBV7-2 to TRBJ2-5; no clear D gene. In germline, CDR1 is SGHTA, CDR2 FQGNSA. V shed 5 bases and J shed 11 bases, with 12 bases lying between them. This CDR3 contains 11 residues. The CDR3 sequence is CASSRYNEQYF. The DNA for the CDR3 is TGTGCCAGCAGCCGGTACAATGAGCAGTACTTC.

The V call is TRBV30, the J call TRBJ1-6; 9 nucleotides align to TRBD1. V shed 3 bases, J shed 8 bases, and the junction held 11 bases outside the gene matches. In germline, CDR1 is GTSNPN, CDR2 SVGIG (reference sequence). The CDR3 length is 16 residues. In DNA, the CDR3 is TGTGCCTGGAGCTCTCTCGACAGGGGGGGATATTCACCCCTCCACTTT. Residues: CAWSSLDRGGYSPLHF.

This clonotype showed up many times. V and J are TRBV7-2 and TRBJ1-6, with D unresolved. This CDR3 is built from 11 residues. Trimming pared 4 bases from V and 15 bases from J, leaving 10 bases between. Per the germline V gene, CDR1 is SGHTA and CDR2 is FQGNSA. This chain's CDR3 is CASSSDLYLHF. Written as DNA, the CDR3 is TGTGCCAGCAGCTCGGACTTGTACCTCCACTTT.

Worth noting for this clonotype: A single base separates this from a much larger clone, so it may be a read error. The chain joins TRBV20-1 to TRBJ2-7; D not resolved. The germline V gene encodes CDR1 DFQATT and CDR2 SNEGSKA (reference sequence). The CDR3 loop spans 12 amino acids. Written as DNA, the CDR3 is TGCAGGGCTATTAGCCGGCCGAACGAGCAGTACTTC. It specifies CRAISRPNEQYF.

This clonotype has ten or more counts. The rearrangement uses TRBV5-1 and TRBJ2-5; possible D gene TRBD2, 5 bases. The CDR3 has 13 residues. Trimming left V 6 bases short and J 4 bases short, with 13 bases between. Germline loops: CDR1 SGHRS, CDR2 YFSETQ. The CDR3 DNA is TGCGCCAGCAAGCACCCGGGGAGAGAGACCCAGTACTTC. It specifies CASKHPGRETQYF.

This clonotype was seen many times. At one end, the junction sequence differs from germline, possibly due to a read error. The rearrangement links TRBV5-1 to TRBJ2-2; 7 bases fit TRBD2. CDR3 length: 15 residues. Germline V CDR1 and CDR2: SGHRS, YFSETQ. CDR3 sequence: CASSLDRGDTGELFF. In nucleotides, the CDR3 is TGTGCCAGCAGCTTAGATCGGGGGGACACCGGGGAGCTGTTTTTT.

Concerning this clonotype itself: Compared with germline, one end of the junction differs, possibly owing to a read error. The chain joins TRBV29-1 to TRBJ2-1; maybe TRBD1 (7 bases). The CDR3 covers 16 residues. CDR1 and CDR2 from the germline V gene are SQVTM and ANQGSEA. CDR3 DNA sequence: TGCAGCGGCGGGACAGCCGGACTTAGCTCCCACAATGAGCAGTTCTTC. It codes for CSGGTAGLSSHNEQFF.

There are many counts of this clonotype. This may be a read error, as it is one base from a much larger clone. The CDR3 loop is CASSLEQGTYEQYF. DNA of the CDR3: TGTGCCAGCAGCTTAGAACAGGGGACCTACGAGCAGTACTTC. The V and J genes are TRBV7-6 and TRBJ2-7, with 7 bases that match TRBD1. Trimming cost V 1 base and J 2 bases; bases outside gene matches: 2. Germline lookup yields CDR1 SGHVS and CDR2 FNYEAQ. The CDR3 runs to 14 residues.